This T cell receptor beta chain was obtained from a study of monozygotic twins with inflammatory bowel disease. Whole-study findings and limits: No repertoire similarity difference was seen between concordant and discordant twins; power was possibly limited.

Per-sample cDNA came from eight separate reactions. A template switching step added UMIs, each with a 6-nucleotide sample barcode. TCRdb re-called the 5' RACE reads, yielding one record per CDR3 amino acid sequence without DNA. The sample table includes 400,000 to 500,000 distinct CDR3 sequences. On this clonotype itself: The antigen is unknown.

This TCR was sampled from a human donor with ulcerative colitis or Crohn's disease, or a healthy co-twin of an affected twin (not recorded which). The sequencing input was blood.

CDR3 loop: CASSQVASGGEQYF. The V call is TRBV3-1, the J call TRBJ2-7; no DNA is available, so the TRBD2 call from TCRdb remains unchecked. CDR3 size: 14 residues. The germline gives CDR1 LGHDT, CDR2 YNNKEL (reference sequence).